The clone carrying this TCR beta chain showed up many times. Its antigen is unidentified. This CDR3 is built from 15 residues. V shed 5 bases and J shed 1 base, with 12 bases lying between them. Germline CDR1 is MDHEN and CDR2 is SYDVKM. The sample originates from a study of spatial heterogeneity in lung cancer. Study observations and caveats: Tumors with more nonsynonymous mutations had more expanded intratumoral alpha and beta TCRs.

Carried by each TCR cDNA molecule was a unique molecular identifier. TCRdb redid the calling of the 5' RACE reads with MiXCR, one entry per CDR3 protein. Of approximately 12,000 distinct CDR3 sequences listed, approximately 4.8% were seen once; the top ten hold about 23%. Time point described: sample taken at primary tumor resection. The V call is TRBV28, the J call TRBJ2-4; D could derive from TRBD1 or TRBD2 (5 bases each). The sequence derives from a male donor with early-stage non-small cell lung cancer. This sample comprised lung tumor tissue, obtained at surgery. The CDR3 here is CASSPAWGAKNIQYF. CDR3 coding DNA: TGTGCCAGCAGTCCTGCTTGGGGGGCCAAAAACATTCAGTACTTC.